The T cell receptor beta chain described here comes from a study of shared clonotypes between healthy human individuals. This CDR3 spans 12 amino acids. The ends were cut back, 9 bases at V and 0 bases at J, with 9 bases in the middle. Germline CDR1 WNHNN, CDR2 SYGVQD (reference sequence). Assay execution took place at the deep level. Replicate PCRs from sorted subsets contained about 200 ng DNA, which is approximately 30,000 T cell genomes. Using immunoSEQ multiplex PCR, the repertoire was profiled, and TCRdb retains in-frame clones only, with some absent. The sample comprises about 980,000 clones, around three quarters of which are singletons, and about 1.5% rests with the top ten.

This sequence originates from a man in his late teens or twenties in good health. The sample was memory CD4+ T cells sorted from blood. Specified subset: CD45RA-negative fraction. The V gene is TRBV10-1, the J gene TRBJ2-7, with D uncertain. In nucleotides, the CDR3 is TGCGCCAGTTCTCGGTCCTCCTACGAGCAGTACTTC. Amino acid sequence: CASSRSSYEQYF.